This paragraph reports one T cell receptor beta chain. The antigen remains unidentified. The sample is drawn from a study of blood T cells in healthy people across ages. Total RNA, at least 5 micrograms per sample, came from PBMCs. Trimming took 6 bases from V and 7 from J; bases not matched to a gene: 5. Germline-derived CDR1 and CDR2 are MNHEY and SMNVEV (reference sequence). The length of the CDR3 is 12 residues. A J-beta primer mix and a sample-barcoded 5' primer were used in a second PCR of roughly 6 to 11 cycles. Each cDNA was tagged by a template-switch adaptor containing 12 random nucleotides. MiXCR, run by TCRdb on the 5' RACE reads, gives a single entry per CDR3 protein. Here the sample spans about 670,000 distinct CDR3 sequences, approximately 52% being singletons. Regarding the study as a whole: The recorded TCR beta diversity per million T cells decreased in a roughly linear manner with age. Shifts in expanded clonotypes may have been confounded by donor CMV status, which was unknown.

Sample: blood. This sequence originates from an elderly woman in good health. The chain joins TRBV27 to TRBJ2-7; 8 bases are a match to TRBD1. The CDR3 DNA sequence: TGTGCCAGCAGCCGGACAGGGCGAGAGCAGTACTTC. Translated, it gives CASSRTGREQYF.